Sequencing of this T cell receptor (beta chain) was carried out in a study of blood T cell repertoires in COVID-19. Study at large: Samples of COVID-19 (acute and convalescent) were obtained from the United States, Italy and Spain. T cells, B-cell-depleted T cells, or PBMCs supplied cDNA or gDNA.

This clone was picked up a small number of times. Original analysis: How many nucleated cells were present was estimated from reference gene primer amplification. TCRdb's table, derived via immunoSEQ multiplex PCR, lists solely in-frame clones and lacks some. V and J calls and clone size are given by that table; D and trimming were obtained from the DNA. This table holds about 300,000 clones, 83% found once. Trimming took 0 bases from V and 4 from J, leaving 10 bases between them. CDR1 is MNHEY, CDR2 SVGEGT, per germline. The CDR3 contains 16 residues. The origin of this receptor is a woman in her forties or fifties who had recovered from COVID-19. The chain couples TRBV6-2 or TRBV6-3 to TRBJ1-6; possible D gene TRBD1, 6 bases. The source material was peripheral blood. This chain's CDR3 is CASSYSLGAYNSPLHF. The CDR3 coding sequence is TGTGCCAGCAGTTACTCGTTGGGGGCGTATAATTCACCCCTCCACTTT.